This TCR beta chain was identified in a study of blood T cell repertoires in COVID-19. The CDR3 has 14 residues. The V and J ends lost 3 bases and 5 bases, in that order; junction bases with no gene match: 6. Germline loops: CDR1 KGHSH, CDR2 LQKENI. Produced via immunoSEQ multiplex PCR; TCRdb's table is partial and in-frame only. The sample includes about 160,000 clones, 82% of them seen just once. This clone turned up a few times. V gene TRBV18 combines with J gene TRBJ1-1; 7 bases are shared with TRBD1. The source is a woman of 80 years or more with acute or convalescent COVID-19. Sequenced input: peripheral blood. CDR3 region: CASSPEHRGTEAFF. The DNA of the CDR3 is TGTGCCAGCTCACCCGAGCACAGGGGAACTGAAGCTTTCTTT.